Shown below are 22 T cell receptor beta chains from a single sample sequenced in a study of cytomegalovirus exposure and HLA in healthy donors. Use of 60 Vbeta and 13 Jbeta primers characterized the PCR. The protocol was immunoSEQ multiplex PCR, while the TCRdb copy is restricted to in-frame clones and leaves out a portion. The sample shows over 200,000 clones, roughly four fifths of them seen only once. The sequenced sample was PBMCs. All receptors come from a woman aged 35 to 49 in good health and CMV-seronegative.

Worth noting for this clone: One end of the junction is discordant with germline, which a read error may explain. J is TRBJ2-5 and V is TRBV7-7; 8 bases map to TRBD1. This CDR3 is 16 amino acids long. Germline V CDR1 and CDR2: SSHAT, FNYEAQ (reference sequence). The DNA of the CDR3 is TGTGCTAGCACTCCGGTGGGGACAGGCCTAGCGGAGACCCAGTACTTC. The encoded protein is CASTPVGTGLAETQYF.

V gene TRBV7-8 combines with J gene TRBJ1-2; D ambiguous. V dropped 5 bases and J dropped 6 bases, with 13 bases sitting between them. CDR1 SGHVS and CDR2 FQNEAQ come from the germline V gene. The CDR3 is 13 amino acids. The CDR3 DNA is TGTGCCAGCAGCGCGCCGATAACTGATGGCTACACCTTC. Amino acid sequence: CASSAPITDGYTF.

The chain couples TRBV7-3 to TRBJ2-2, with D possibly matching TRBD1 (5 bases). The germline gives CDR1 SGHTA, CDR2 FQGTGA. The CDR3 spans 12 residues. Trimming removed 5 bases from V and 7 bases from J, with 8 bases in between. CDR3 coding DNA: TGTGCCAGCAGCCCAGGGTTCGGGGAGCTGTTTTTT. Encoded protein: CASSPGFGELFF.

This clone appeared a single time. The gene calls are TRBV10-1 and TRBJ2-2; 8 positions match TRBD2. The junction had 15 bases not matched to a gene; V was cut back by 3 bases and J by 6 bases. Per the germline V gene, CDR1 is WNHNN and CDR2 is SYGVQD (reference sequence). There are 18 residues in the CDR3. CDR3 protein: CASSDPRSGGARAGELFF. The CDR3 DNA reads TGCGCCAGCAGTGATCCCCGATCGGGGGGGGCCAGAGCCGGGGAGCTGTTTTTT.

The chain uses TRBV5-1 and TRBJ1-4; possible D gene TRBD1, 6 bases. Germline V gene data show CDR1 as SGHRS and CDR2 as YFSETQ. This CDR3 has 14 amino acids. Trimming cost V 4 bases and J 7 bases, with 14 bases left between them. CDR3 DNA: TGCGCCAGCAGCGACCAGGGGAAGGGTGAAAAACTGTTTTTT. Encoded protein: CASSDQGKGEKLFF. Full variable domain (rest looked up from reference TRBV5-1 and TRBJ1-4): KAGVTQTPRYLIKTRGQQVTLSCSPISGHRSVSWYQQTPGQGLQFLFEYFSETQRNKGNFPGRFSGRQFSNSRSEMNVSTLELGDSALYLCASSDQGKGEKLFFGSGTQLSVL.

V is TRBV5-1 and J is TRBJ2-2; D call uncertain. Germline CDR1 reads SGHRS; CDR2 reads YFSETQ. V was cut by 7 bases and J by 4 bases, with 14 bases left in between. The CDR3 has 14 residues. CDR3 nucleotides: TGCGCCAGCGGTGAACAGCTCAGCACCGGGGAGCTGTTTTTT. Translated, it gives CASGEQLSTGELFF.

V and J are TRBV7-8 and TRBJ1-3; 8 bases fit TRBD1. Germline loops: CDR1 SGHVS, CDR2 FQNEAQ. Trimming at V came to 0 bases and at J to 3 bases, leaving 7 bases not matched to a gene. CDR3 length equals 17 residues. The CDR3 nucleotides are TGTGCCAGCAGCTTAGCGCTCCAGGGGGCGGATGGAAACACCATATATTTT. Its protein is CASSLALQGADGNTIYF.

The V gene is TRBV19, the J gene TRBJ1-5; D remains ambiguous. Trimming cost V 3 bases and J 6 bases, with 15 bases left between them. The V gene's germline CDR1 is LNHDA and CDR2 SQIVND (reference sequence). The CDR3 contains 15 residues. This CDR3 reads CASSMGGSEGQPQHF. DNA of the CDR3: TGTGCCAGTAGTATGGGAGGGTCGGAGGGTCAGCCCCAGCATTTT.

The chain carries TRBV7-9 and TRBJ2-3, with 7 bases lining up with TRBD2. V lost 5 bases, J lost 4 bases, and 6 bases stayed unmatched. This CDR3 region has 14 residues. Germline CDR1 reads SEHNR; CDR2 reads FQNEAQ (reference sequence). CDR3 amino acids: CASSRLGRADTQYF. CDR3 DNA sequence: TGTGCCAGCAGCCGACTAGGGAGGGCAGATACGCAGTATTTT.

CDR3 nucleotides: TGTGCCAGCCCCTCCCGACAGGGGGGTAAACTGCAGTACTTC. It codes for CASPSRQGGKLQYF. V usage is TRBV11-2 and J usage is TRBJ2-7, with TRBD1 matching 9 bases. The CDR3 sequence is 14 residues long. Germline CDR1 is SGHAT and CDR2 is FQNNGV. The V segment lost 8 bases and the J segment 9 bases; nucleotides outside the gene matches: 14.

This chain uses TRBV23-1 with TRBJ1-2; D is unresolved. TRBV23-1 is identified as an open reading frame with a role that is uncertain. Trimming removed 7 bases at V and 5 bases at J, with 20 bases between. This CDR3 comprises 15 residues. The CDR3 nucleotides are TGCGCCAGCAACCCGCCCGAGTCCCCCTTTTATGGCTACACCTTC. Translating gives CASNPPESPFYGYTF.

The gene calls are TRBV6-1 and TRBJ1-6, with 8 positions matching TRBD1. After removal of 6 bases from V and 3 bases from J, the junction contained 4 bases not matched to a gene. Per germline, CDR1 MNHNS and CDR2 SASEGT. This CDR3 has 15 amino acids. This CDR3 is CASRTGTGYNSPLHF. The CDR3 DNA reads as TGTGCCAGCAGGACCGGGACAGGCTATAATTCACCCCTCCACTTT.

The rearrangement joins TRBV6-5 to TRBJ1-5, with D tentatively TRBD1 (6 bases). CDR1 is MNHEY, CDR2 SVGAGI, per germline. This CDR3 region has 14 residues. V was clipped by 2 bases and J by 6 bases, with 11 bases between them. The CDR3 DNA sequence: TGTGCCAGCAGTTACCCGGGGGGCGGTCAGCCCCAGCATTTT. Translating gives CASSYPGGGQPQHF.

The chain has TRBV29-1 and TRBJ1-4, with no clear D. This CDR3 contains 13 residues. V dropped 4 bases and J dropped 8 bases, with 14 bases sitting between them. CDR1 and CDR2 (germline): SQVTM, ANQGSEA. The CDR3 coding sequence is TGCAGCGTTGTGAGACAACGAGGGGAAAAACTGTTTTTT. This codes for CSVVRQRGEKLFF. The full variable domain, completed using reference TRBV29-1 and TRBJ1-4, is SAVISQKPSRDICQRGTSLTIQCQVDSQVTMMFWYRQQPGQSLTLIATANQGSEATYESGFVIDKFPISRPNLTFSTLTVSNMSPEDSSIYLCSVVRQRGEKLFFGSGTQLSVL.

This chain connects TRBV4-1 to TRBJ1-2, with 7 positions matching TRBD1. J lost 6 bases, V lost 1 base, and 5 bases had no gene match. CDR1 is MGHRA, CDR2 YSYEKL, per germline. CDR3 size: 14 residues. The CDR3 sequence is CASSQADRVDGYTF. CDR3 in DNA: TGCGCCAGCAGCCAAGCCGACAGGGTTGATGGCTACACCTTC.

V is TRBV13 and J is TRBJ2-6; D is unclear. The CDR3 has 16 residues. Germline-derived CDR1 and CDR2 are PRHDT and FYEKMQ (reference sequence). The V end was cut by 5 bases, the J end by 2 bases, with 13 bases between. The CDR3 region has the DNA TGTGCCAGCAGCCCAAGGAGTCCCACTGGGGCCAACGTCCTGACTTTC. Protein product: CASSPRSPTGANVLTF.

This sequence joins TRBV6-5 and TRBJ2-1; TRBD1 might be the D (5 bases). The germline V gene encodes CDR1 MNHEY and CDR2 SVGAGI. This CDR3 has 13 amino acids. The V end lost 8 bases, the J end lost 0 bases, and 8 bases lay between the germline ends. The CDR3 is CASRTTSYNEQFF. In DNA form, the CDR3 reads TGTGCCAGCCGGACAACCTCCTACAATGAGCAGTTCTTC.

With regard to this clone: Other DNA sequences in this sample translate to the same CDR3. The V gene is TRBV2, the J gene TRBJ1-2; TRBD1 aligns across 7 bases. CDR1 is SNHLY, CDR2 FYNNEI, per germline. V lost 5 bases to trimming and J lost 5 bases; unmatched junction nucleotides: 5. The CDR3 extends over 13 amino acids. The CDR3 spells CASSRDSLYGYTF. The CDR3 DNA sequence: TGTGCCAGCAGTCGGGACAGCCTATATGGCTACACCTTC.

J is TRBJ2-5 and V is TRBV7-9; a possible D gene is TRBD1 (6 bases). The V gene lost 0 bases and the J gene lost 3 bases, with 11 bases spanning the gap. The CDR3 has 15 residues. CDR1 is SEHNR and CDR2 is FQNEAQ in the germline V gene (reference sequence). DNA for the CDR3: TGTGCCAGCAGCTTAGCCCGACAGGTAGAAGAGACCCAGTACTTC. This translates into CASSLARQVEETQYF.

V and J are TRBV10-2 and TRBJ2-7; D ambiguous. The CDR3 length is 17 residues. V lost 3 bases to trimming and J lost 5 bases, with 23 bases between them. Germline values: CDR1 WSHSY, CDR2 SAAADI. CDR3 loop: CASSDNSPQVVFHEQYF. The CDR3 bases are TGCGCCAGCAGTGATAACTCCCCCCAGGTCGTATTCCACGAGCAGTACTTC.

The V gene is TRBV5-4, the J gene TRBJ2-7; D perhaps matches TRBD1 (6 bases). This CDR3 is built from 14 residues. Germline CDR1 is SGHNT and CDR2 is YYREEE (reference sequence). The V and J ends lost 0 bases and 2 bases respectively, with 9 bases between them. CDR3 protein: CASSLVGQTYEQYF. The CDR3 DNA is TGTGCCAGCAGCTTGGTAGGACAGACCTACGAGCAGTACTTC.

The rearrangement joins TRBV7-9 to TRBJ2-4, with 7 nucleotides matching TRBD1. The CDR3 is 16 residues long. The germline gives CDR1 SEHNR, CDR2 FQNEAQ (reference sequence). The V and J ends lost 5 bases and 9 bases, in that order; junction bases with no gene match: 16. CDR3 sequence: CASSIYRDSPERIQYF. CDR3 DNA sequence: TGTGCCAGCAGCATTTACCGGGACAGCCCGGAGCGCATTCAGTACTTC.